This TCR beta chain came from a study of blood T cells in healthy people across ages. Study-wide context: Per every two T cells, about one barcoded beta molecule was captured by template switching.

For the second PCR, which ran for 7 to 11 cycles, a sample-barcoded 5' primer and a J-beta primer mix were used. Template switching added a 12-random-nucleotide identifier to every cDNA molecule. TCRdb passed the 5' RACE reads through MiXCR, listing each CDR3 protein once. The table lists some 800,000 distinct CDR3 sequences, more than 40% of them singletons. Every sample yielded at least 7 million isolated PBMCs. Looked up from germline, CDR1 is DFQATT and CDR2 is SNEGSKA (reference sequence). This CDR3 comprises 15 residues. The V segment lost 3 bases and the J segment 7 bases; nucleotides outside the gene matches: 4.

The specimen was blood. The J gene is TRBJ2-3, the V gene TRBV20-1; TRBD2 aligns across 16 bases. This TCR was recovered from a man in his sixties in good health. The CDR3 sequence is CSARGTSGGANTQYF. Written as DNA, the CDR3 is TGCAGTGCTAGGGGGACTAGCGGGGGGGCAAATACGCAGTATTTT.